What follows are 11 T cell receptor beta chains derived from one specimen sequenced in a study of CD8+CD57+ T cells in acquired aplastic anemia. The template for TCR beta VDJ and CDR3 sequence profiling was genomic DNA. TCRdb used MiXCR to reprocess the reads, holding one entry per CDR3 protein. The sample records some 130,000 distinct CDR3 sequences, around two fifths being singletons. Material for sequencing was sorted CD4+, CD8+, or CD8+CD57+ T cells (not recorded which) from PBMCs. Source of these receptors: a human donor in good health, serving as a control.

As concerns this clonotype: At one of its ends the junction is not consistent with the germline gene, which may arise from a read error. The chain uses TRBV15 and TRBJ1-1; D gene ambiguous. There are 16 residues in the CDR3. Looked up from germline, CDR1 is LNHNV and CDR2 is YYDKDF (reference sequence). The chain's CDR3 is CATSRDLRSPNTEASF. For the CDR3, the DNA is TGCGCCACCAGCAGAGATCTTAGAAGTCCAAACACTGAAGCTTCCTTT.

This clonotype was recorded once. The chain couples TRBV10-1 to TRBJ1-2; 8 bases are a match to TRBD1. With V trimmed by 3 bases and J by 4 bases, 7 bases remained unmatched. Per germline, CDR1 WNHNN and CDR2 SYGVQD (reference sequence). The CDR3 sequence is 15 residues long. CDR3 amino acids: CASSEEGDRRYGYTF. CDR3 DNA sequence: TGCGCCAGCAGTGAAGAGGGGGACAGGCGCTATGGCTACACCTTC.

This clonotype was observed at least ten times. The V gene is TRBV11-1, the J gene TRBJ2-3; 9 nucleotides match TRBD1. The germline gives CDR1 SGHAT, CDR2 FQDESV (reference sequence). V lost 5 bases to trimming and J lost 2 bases; unmatched junction nucleotides: 8. The CDR3 has 16 amino acids. The CDR3, as DNA: TGTGCCAGCAGCCCCGGGGACAGGGTCGACACAGATACGCAGTATTTT. This gives the protein CASSPGDRVDTDTQYF.

Comments on this clonotype: A much bigger clone sits one base away, suggesting this may be a read error. In this CDR3 the conserved last residue, phenylalanine or tryptophan, is missing, so a read error is likely. The chain is built from TRBV27 and TRBJ2-7; D tentatively reads TRBD1 or TRBD2 (6 bases each). The ends were cut back, 6 bases at V and 6 bases at J, with 18 bases in the middle. Germline V gene data show CDR1 as MNHEY and CDR2 as SMNVEV (reference sequence). This CDR3 is 14 amino acids long. This chain's CDR3 is CASRLQGGRFEQYL. CDR3 bases: TGTGCCAGCAGGTTACAGGGAGGTCGTTTCGAGCAGTACCTC.

The chain employs TRBV9 and TRBJ1-2; TRBD1 matches 11 bases. Germline V CDR1 and CDR2: SGDLS, YYNGEE. V trimming: 0 bases; J trimming: 7 bases; junction bases outside the gene matches: 5. CDR3 length: 15 amino acids. The CDR3 sequence: CASSVDGQGASGYTF. In DNA, the CDR3 is TGTGCCAGCAGCGTAGATGGACAGGGGGCGAGTGGCTACACCTTC.

This clonotype was recorded at least ten times. V and J are TRBV30 and TRBJ2-7, with D tentatively TRBD2 (6 bases). CDR1 is GTSNPN and CDR2 is SVGIG in the germline V gene (reference sequence). The length of the CDR3 is 12 residues. V was pared by 1 base and J by 7 bases, with 11 bases between. In DNA, the CDR3 is TGTGCCTGGAGTGCTTCGGGGAGGGAGCAGTACTTC. This gives the protein CAWSASGREQYF.

Notes on this clonotype: One end of the junction does not line up with germline, which may come from a read error. The chain employs TRBV10-3 and TRBJ1-2, with a tentative D call TRBD1 (6 bases). Germline loops: CDR1 ENHRY, CDR2 SYGVKD. CDR3 size: 14 residues. The CDR3 nucleotides are TGTGCCAGCAGTTGCGGTTCAGGGACAAGCGGCTACACCTTC. This codes for CASSCGSGTSGYTF.

For this clonotype: This may be a read error: a much more frequent sequence differs by one nucleotide. The chain recombines TRBV5-1 with TRBJ1-5; maybe TRBD1 (6 bases). This CDR3 is 15 amino acids long. Looked up from germline, CDR1 is SGHRS and CDR2 is YFSETQ. Trimming shortened V by 0 bases and J by 4 bases, and 11 bases separated the two germline ends. The CDR3 loop is CASSLETGWNQPQHF. The CDR3 DNA follows: TGCGCCAGCAGCTTGGAGACAGGCTGGAATCAGCCCCAGCATTTT.

The table lists this clonotype with many counts. A read error may explain this, as a much larger clone is one base away. The chain has TRBV6-5 and TRBJ1-5; the D is unclear. CDR3 length: 12 amino acids. Trimming stripped 2 bases from V and 5 bases from J, with 4 bases between. Germline V gene data show CDR1 as MNHEY and CDR2 as SVGAGI. CDR3 sequence (DNA): TGTGCCAGCAGTTACGGGGATCAGCCCCAGCATTTT. Translation: CASSYGDQPQHF.

This clonotype was seen repeatedly, ten times or more. The rearrangement uses TRBV30 and TRBJ1-2; D not resolved. V gave up 2 bases and J gave up 8 bases, with 15 bases separating them. Germline CDR1 reads GTSNPN; CDR2 reads SVGIG (reference sequence). The CDR3 totals 13 residues. CDR3 sequence reads: CAWSSSLPRGYTF. CDR3 sequence (DNA): TGTGCCTGGAGTTCTTCGCTTCCGAGGGGCTACACCTTC.

The sample holds a few counts of this clonotype. A much bigger clone sits one base away, suggesting this may be a read error. The missing conserved phenylalanine or tryptophan at the end of this CDR3 makes a read error likely. The V and J genes are TRBV11-1 and TRBJ2-3, with 7 bases that match TRBD2. The CDR3 has 15 residues. J was trimmed by 5 bases and V by 3 bases; bases with no gene match: 8. Germline CDR1 SGHAT, CDR2 FQDESV (reference sequence). This CDR3 is CASSLIGGGQDTQYS. The CDR3 DNA is TGTGCCAGCAGCTTGATCGGGGGAGGGCAAGATACGCAGTATTCT.